This is a list of T cell receptor beta chains from one sample in a study of cytomegalovirus exposure and HLA in healthy donors. The method was immunoSEQ multiplex PCR; TCRdb's version includes in-frame clones alone and lacks a portion of them. The table lists around 19,000 clones, about four fifths of them singletons. Input material: PBMCs. The receptors come from a human donor in good health. CDR3s include the opening cysteine and the closing phenylalanine or tryptophan. Each record gives: V gene, CDR3 protein.

>TRBV28
CASTDGGGRAREQYF
>TRBV10-3
CAIGQDSKGGQFF
>TRBV11-2
CASTLPGNSFYEQYF
>TRBV29-1
CSVAPSQETQYF
>TRBV27
CASSFLDGGNYEQYF
>TRBV11-2
CASSPQTDSSENEQYF
>TRBV7-2
CASSLGRVETQYF
>TRBV5-5
CASSPGQGEAFF
>TRBV6-5
CASSYSYARKGNTIYF
>TRBV18
CASSPTAENIQYF
>TRBV4-1
CASSQEEVISYEQYF
>TRBV5-8
CASKASGRTEAFF
>TRBV7-2
CASSSHPDKSGNTIYF
>TRBV7-9
CASSPSRGGRTEAFF
>TRBV9
CASSVGPGGLYEQFF
>TRBV5-5
CASSLRAGGKNTEAFF
>TRBV11-3
CASSPGTSGNVYNEQFF
>TRBV5-4
CASSRVGQGQRNTIYF